A single sample is the source of the 10 T cell receptor beta chains below, sequenced in a study of human T cells and chemical hapten exposure. Via MiXCR, TCRdb re-called the RACE reads, giving one row per CDR3 protein. Of some 340,000 distinct CDR3 sequences detected, around 7% appear once; the ten largest clones hold 7% to 10%. Time point specified: patch test 1, 2 weeks after DPC sensitization. Treatment defined: therapeutic diphenylcyclopropenone sensitization with weekly scalp DPC. Material: whole blood, obtained in connection with sensitization to the hapten diphenylcyclopropenone (DPC). The source of these receptors is a woman between 18 and 30 years old with alopecia areata. Some clones in this sample may be carry-over from other donors' samples.

There are many counts of this clonotype. V usage is TRBV20-1 and J usage is TRBJ1-1; the D gene is possibly TRBD1 (5 bases). Trimming took 6 bases from V and 5 from J, leaving 16 bases between them. This CDR3 has 13 residues. Looked up from germline, CDR1 is DFQATT and CDR2 is SNEGSKA (reference sequence). CDR3 amino acids: CSATLSRVTEAFF. The DNA of the CDR3 is TGCAGTGCAACTCTGTCCAGGGTGACTGAAGCTTTCTTT.

This clonotype appeared a few times. The chain recombines TRBV25-1 with TRBJ2-5; 8 bases fit TRBD2. The CDR3 is made up of 16 amino acids. V lost 8 bases to trimming and J lost 2 bases; unmatched junction nucleotides: 13. Germline-derived CDR1 and CDR2 are MGHDK and SYGVNS. The CDR3 nucleotides are TGTGCCAGCGCTATGTTGAGAGCGGGGGAGCAAGAGACCCAGTACTTC. Translated: CASAMLRAGEQETQYF.

This clonotype was seen more than once but under ten times. The rearrangement uses TRBV6-5 and TRBJ2-2, with 10 bases that match TRBD1. CDR3 length: 16 amino acids. V gave up 1 base and J gave up 5 bases; unmatched junction bases: 4. From germline, CDR1 is MNHEY and CDR2 SVGAGI. CDR3 bases: TGTGCCAGCAGTTACTTGGGACAGGGGCGGACCGGGGAGCTGTTTTTT. It encodes CASSYLGQGRTGELFF.

This clonotype was counted only a few times. The V call is TRBV5-1, the J call TRBJ2-6; no definite D call. Germline V CDR1 and CDR2: SGHRS, YFSETQ. The length of the CDR3 is 18 residues. V lost 4 bases to trimming and J lost 0 bases, with 17 bases between them. CDR3 nucleotides: TGCGCCAGCAGCAAGGAGCCTATTCCGAGCTCTGGGGCCAACGTCCTGACTTTC. Amino acid sequence: CASSKEPIPSSGANVLTF. Based on the CDR3 plus reference TRBV5-1 and TRBJ2-6, the full variable domain is KAGVTQTPRYLIKTRGQQVTLSCSPISGHRSVSWYQQTPGQGLQFLFEYFSETQRNKGNFPGRFSGRQFSNSRSEMNVSTLELGDSALYLCASSKEPIPSSGANVLTFGAGSRLTVL.

This clonotype was seen more than once but under ten times. The chain couples TRBV20-1 to TRBJ2-7; D is possibly TRBD2 (6 bases). This CDR3 has 12 residues. The V end was cut by 6 bases, the J end by 3 bases, with 12 bases between. Germline lookup yields CDR1 DFQATT and CDR2 SNEGSKA (reference sequence). CDR3 in DNA: TGCAGTGCCCTGGCGGGGATCTACGAGCAGTACTTC. Its translation: CSALAGIYEQYF.

The gene calls are TRBV2 and TRBJ2-7, with 10 bases aligning to TRBD2. CDR1 SNHLY and CDR2 FYNNEI come from the germline V gene. CDR3 length: 15 amino acids. V dropped 6 bases and J dropped 0; count of bases not matched to a gene: 5. CDR3 sequence reads: CASRALAGDSYEQYF. DNA for the CDR3: TGTGCCAGCAGAGCGCTAGCGGGGGACTCCTACGAGCAGTACTTC.

This clonotype was observed a few times. This CDR3 is CASMAGDSPLHF. For the CDR3, the DNA is TGTGCCAGCATGGCAGGGGATTCACCCCTCCACTTT. The V call is TRBV6-6, the J call TRBJ1-6, with D possibly matching TRBD1 (6 bases). The germline gives CDR1 MNHNY, CDR2 SVGAGI (reference sequence). V shed 7 bases and J shed 8 bases, with 9 bases lying between them. CDR3 size: 12 residues.

The V gene is TRBV6-5, the J gene TRBJ2-3; TRBD1 or TRBD2 may be the D gene (5 bases each). In germline, CDR1 is MNHEY, CDR2 SVGAGI. Trimming stripped 7 bases from V and 2 bases from J, with 13 bases between. This CDR3 has 14 residues. This CDR3 is CASTRSGTTDTQYF. For the CDR3, the DNA is TGTGCCAGCACTCGGTCAGGGACCACAGATACGCAGTATTTT.

This clonotype was counted between two and nine times. This rearrangement joins TRBV10-3 to TRBJ2-3; D may be TRBD1 or TRBD2 (5 bases each). The germline gives CDR1 ENHRY, CDR2 SYGVKD. Trimming took 6 bases from V and 0 from J, leaving 13 bases between them. The CDR3 extends over 15 amino acids. The DNA for the CDR3 is TGTGCCATCAGCGGGACCGACACTAGCACAGATACGCAGTATTTT. This gives the protein CAISGTDTSTDTQYF.

This clonotype turned up a few times. The rearrangement joins TRBV7-8 to TRBJ1-1; D is undetermined. Trimming cost V 0 bases and J 6 bases, with 8 bases left between them. CDR3 length equals 13 residues. Germline loops: CDR1 SGHVS, CDR2 FQNEAQ. The CDR3 reads CASSLAGAAEAFF. For the CDR3, the DNA is TGTGCCAGCAGCTTAGCTGGTGCAGCTGAAGCTTTCTTT.